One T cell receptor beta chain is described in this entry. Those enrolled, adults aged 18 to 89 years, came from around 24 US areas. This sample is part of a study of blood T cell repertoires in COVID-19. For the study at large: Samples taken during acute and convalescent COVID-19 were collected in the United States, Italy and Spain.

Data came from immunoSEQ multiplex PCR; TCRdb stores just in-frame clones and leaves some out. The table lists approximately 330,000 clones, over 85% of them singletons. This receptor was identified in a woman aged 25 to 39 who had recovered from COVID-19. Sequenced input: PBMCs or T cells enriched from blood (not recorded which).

CDR3 DNA: TGTGCCATCACACAGTCAGGCCCTGATAGGGGGGATACGCAGTATTTT. This encodes CAITQSGPDRGDTQYF. V usage is TRBV10-3 and J usage is TRBJ2-3; a possible D gene is TRBD1 (6 bases). Trimming pared 7 bases from V and 6 bases from J, leaving 23 bases between. This CDR3 comprises 16 residues. Germline loops: CDR1 ENHRY, CDR2 SYGVKD.